The TCR beta chain described here comes from a study of cytomegalovirus exposure and HLA in healthy donors. The study drew the donors from its roughly 120-subject validation cohort, separate from the approximately 700-subject first cohort. Findings of the study overall: The tendency of first-cohort TCR clusters to co-occur in the 90 to 150 validation repertoires was the finding of a later analysis.

Trimming shortened V by 0 bases and J by 3 bases, and 6 bases separated the two germline ends. Germline V gene lookup returns CDR1 MNHEY and CDR2 SMNVEV (reference sequence). The CDR3 covers 13 residues. The table lists this clone with a few counts. Its specificity is unknown. Clones were sequenced by immunoSEQ multiplex PCR, and TCRdb holds only the in-frame ones, with some missing. The data hold hundreds of thousands of clones, with approximately 80% observed a single time. Sample: PBMCs. The V call is TRBV27, the J call TRBJ2-7; D remains unclear. This receptor was identified in a young woman in good health and CMV-seropositive. CDR3 sequence: CASSLSPYYEQYF. In DNA, the CDR3 is TGTGCCAGCAGTTTATCTCCCTACTACGAGCAGTACTTC.